A single sample gave rise to the 16 T cell receptor beta chains below, sequenced in a study of blood T cell repertoires in COVID-19. Sequenced by immunoSEQ multiplex PCR; TCRdb stores in-frame clones only, minus some. This table holds roughly 260,000 clones, 82% found once. Sequences were obtained from peripheral blood. The receptors shown here come from an older woman with acute or convalescent COVID-19.

The CDR3 coding sequence is TGTGCCTGGAGTGTTGGGCCAGTTAGGGAAAAACTGTTTTTT. Translating it yields CAWSVGPVREKLFF. The chain uses TRBV30 and TRBJ1-4; D remains ambiguous. Germline lookup yields CDR1 GTSNPN and CDR2 SVGIG (reference sequence). The CDR3 is made up of 14 amino acids. Trimming stripped 0 bases from V and 8 bases from J, with 13 bases between. Using reference TRBV30 and TRBJ1-4 for the parts outside the CDR3, the full variable domain is SQTIHQWPATLVQPVGSPLSLECTVEGTSNPNLYWYRQAAGRGLQLLFYSVGIGQISSEVPQNLSASRPQDRQFILSSKKLLLSDSGFYLCAWSVGPVREKLFFGSGTQLSVL.

This rearrangement joins TRBV5-1 to TRBJ2-2; unclear D gene. Germline CDR1 SGHRS, CDR2 YFSETQ. Trimming stripped 1 base from V and 2 bases from J, with 6 bases between. The CDR3 totals 14 residues. This chain's CDR3 is CASSLPENTGELFF. The CDR3, as DNA: TGCGCCAGCAGCTTGCCAGAAAACACCGGGGAGCTGTTTTTT.

The genes are TRBV5-1 and TRBJ1-2, with D perhaps TRBD1 (6 bases). There are 13 residues in the CDR3. The V end lost 5 bases, the J end lost 2 bases, and 10 bases lay between the germline ends. Looked up from germline, CDR1 is SGHRS and CDR2 is YFSETQ. This CDR3 reads CASRGAANYGYTF. CDR3 in DNA: TGCGCCAGCAGGGGGGCGGCGAACTATGGCTACACCTTC.

The CDR3 bases are TGTGCCAGCAGCCCCCTAGGCCGGACTAGCGGTGGGGAGACCCAGTACTTC. Encoded protein: CASSPLGRTSGGETQYF. This chain links TRBV7-2 with TRBJ2-5; the match to TRBD2 covers 10 bases. The germline V gene has CDR1 SGHTA and CDR2 FQGNSA. The CDR3 has 17 amino acids. V lost 5 bases, J lost 5 bases, and 14 bases stayed unmatched.

The chain links TRBV29-1 to TRBJ1-1; no clear D. This CDR3 spans 14 amino acids. Germline CDR1 SQVTM, CDR2 ANQGSEA. The V end lost 2 bases, the J end lost 1 base, and 11 bases lay between the germline ends. CDR3 sequence (DNA): TGCAGCGTTGAACCTTTTACCGGGAACACTGAAGCTTTCTTT. Encoded protein: CSVEPFTGNTEAFF.

V usage is TRBV10-3 and J usage is TRBJ1-1, with 9 bases identical to TRBD1. V lost 7 bases, J lost 4 bases, and 10 bases stayed unmatched. The CDR3 totals 15 residues. CDR1 is ENHRY and CDR2 is SYGVKD in the germline V gene. DNA for the CDR3: TGTGCCATCACCACGACAGGGGGTTTAGGCACTGAAGCTTTCTTT. It translates to CAITTTGGLGTEAFF.

V usage is TRBV30 and J usage is TRBJ1-6; TRBD1 aligns across 10 bases. V dropped 2 bases and J dropped 10; count of bases not matched to a gene: 5. Germline lookup yields CDR1 GTSNPN and CDR2 SVGIG (reference sequence). There are 14 residues in the CDR3. The CDR3 DNA reads as TGTGCCTGGAGTAGGGACAGGGGTAGCTCACCCCTCCACTTT. Encoded protein: CAWSRDRGSSPLHF.

This clone was seen only once. The chain uses TRBV5-4 and TRBJ1-1; weak D call: TRBD1 (5 bases). With 3 bases removed from V and 4 bases from J, the gap between germline ends came to 10 bases. There are 13 residues in the CDR3. The germline CDR1 and CDR2 sequences are SGHNT and YYREEE (reference sequence). In DNA, the CDR3 is TGTGCCAGCAGCTCGATGGGGGGCACTGAAGCTTTCTTT. Protein product: CASSSMGGTEAFF.

The chain joins TRBV29-1 to TRBJ1-1, with D uncertain. The CDR3 has 14 amino acids. CDR1 and CDR2 (germline): SQVTM, ANQGSEA. V lost 5 bases and J 7 bases, leaving 20 bases between the germline ends. Here the CDR3 reads CSVPNPQPGFEAFF. In DNA form, the CDR3 reads TGCAGCGTTCCTAACCCTCAACCGGGATTTGAAGCTTTCTTT.

The chain carries TRBV6-2 or TRBV6-3 and TRBJ2-6; D may be TRBD1 (6 bases). V lost 2 bases, J lost 0 bases, and 11 bases lay in between. CDR1 MNHEY and CDR2 SVGEGT come from the germline V gene. The CDR3 is 17 residues long. The CDR3: CASSYTGHFSGANVLTF. The CDR3 DNA is TGTGCCAGCAGTTACACGGGACACTTCTCTGGGGCCAACGTCCTGACTTTC.

This sequence joins TRBV18 and TRBJ2-5; 8 bases agree with TRBD1. J gave up 4 bases and V 3 bases, and 10 bases lay outside the gene matches. The length of the CDR3 is 16 residues. CDR1 is KGHSH and CDR2 is LQKENI in the germline V gene. The CDR3 is CASSPMRTGSGETQYF. The CDR3 DNA follows: TGTGCCAGCTCACCTATGCGGACAGGGAGCGGAGAGACCCAGTACTTC.

The rearrangement uses TRBV7-9 and TRBJ2-3; 8 bases match TRBD1. After removal of 3 bases from V and 4 bases from J, the junction contained 6 bases not matched to a gene. Germline V gene lookup returns CDR1 SEHNR and CDR2 FQNEAQ (reference sequence). This CDR3 is built from 15 residues. CDR3 residues: CASSFGQGRSDTQYF. CDR3 nucleotides: TGTGCCAGCAGCTTCGGACAGGGAAGGTCAGATACGCAGTATTTT.

This chain connects TRBV2 to TRBJ2-2, with 7 positions matching TRBD2. This CDR3 has 17 amino acids. Unmatched junction bases numbered 19, after V lost 10 bases and J lost 5 bases. Germline-derived CDR1 and CDR2 are SNHLY and FYNNEI. The CDR3 region has the DNA TGTGCCACCGGGGGATTACTAGCGTCTATGGGGACCGGGGAGCTGTTTTTT. The encoded protein is CATGGLLASMGTGELFF.

The chain links TRBV5-1 to TRBJ1-6; D unclear. Trimming pared 3 bases from V and 7 bases from J, leaving 5 bases between. Germline V gives CDR1 SGHRS, CDR2 YFSETQ. This CDR3 has 12 residues. CDR3 DNA sequence: TGCGCCAGCAGCTACAGCAATTCACCCCTCCACTTT. Its translation: CASSYSNSPLHF.

The V call is TRBV12-3 or TRBV12-4, the J call TRBJ1-5; 7 bases fit TRBD1. CDR3 length: 13 amino acids. After removal of 6 bases from V and 5 bases from J, the junction contained 4 bases not matched to a gene. The CDR3 bases are TGTGCCAGCAGGAAACAGGGGTATCAGCCCCAGCATTTT. This codes for CASRKQGYQPQHF.

CDR3 protein: CASSPTEGLRNTIYF. CDR3 coding DNA: TGCGCCAGCAGCCCCACAGAGGGACTGAGAAACACCATATATTTT. V is TRBV4-3 and J is TRBJ1-3; possible D gene TRBD1, 5 bases. Germline V gives CDR1 LGHNA, CDR2 YSLEER. V lost 4 bases to trimming and J lost 5 bases, with 15 bases between them. The CDR3 totals 15 residues.